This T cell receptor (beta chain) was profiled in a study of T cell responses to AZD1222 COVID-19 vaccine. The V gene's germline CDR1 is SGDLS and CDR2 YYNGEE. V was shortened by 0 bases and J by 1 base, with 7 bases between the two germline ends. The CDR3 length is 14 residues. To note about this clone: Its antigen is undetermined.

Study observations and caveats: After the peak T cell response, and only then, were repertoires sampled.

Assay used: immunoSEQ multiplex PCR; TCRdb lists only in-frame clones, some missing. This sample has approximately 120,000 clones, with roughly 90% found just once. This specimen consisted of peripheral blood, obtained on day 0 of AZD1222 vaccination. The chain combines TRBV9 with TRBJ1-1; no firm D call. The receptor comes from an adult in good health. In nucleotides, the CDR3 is TGTGCCAGCAGCGTAGGCCACAAGAACACTGAAGCTTTCTTT. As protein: CASSVGHKNTEAFF.